This T cell receptor beta chain was recorded in a study of blood T cell repertoires in COVID-19. Patients in Seattle were enrolled during active infection, then followed longitudinally. Produced via immunoSEQ multiplex PCR; TCRdb's table is partial and in-frame only. The profile shows a few hundred thousand clones, approximately 88% of them singletons. V lost 3 bases and J 0 bases, leaving 9 bases between the germline ends. This CDR3 has 15 amino acids. CDR1 is SQVTM, CDR2 ANQGSEA, per germline. Sequencing input: peripheral blood. The sequence derives from a woman between 25 and 40 years old with COVID-19, enrolled during active disease. The chain links TRBV29-1 to TRBJ2-6; tentatively, D is TRBD2 (6 bases). The CDR3 DNA reads as TGCAGCGTTGAGGAGGGCTACTCTGGGGCCAACGTCCTGACTTTC. Amino acid sequence: CSVEEGYSGANVLTF.